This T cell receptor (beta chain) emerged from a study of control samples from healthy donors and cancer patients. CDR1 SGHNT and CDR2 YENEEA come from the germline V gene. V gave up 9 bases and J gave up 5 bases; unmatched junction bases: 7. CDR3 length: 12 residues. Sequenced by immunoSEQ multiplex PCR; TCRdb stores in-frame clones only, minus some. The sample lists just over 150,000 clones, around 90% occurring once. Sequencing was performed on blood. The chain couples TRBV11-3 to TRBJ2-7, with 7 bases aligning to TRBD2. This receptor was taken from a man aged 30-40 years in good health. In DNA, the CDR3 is TGTGCCAGGGGGGGGTATCTCGACGAGCAGTACTTC. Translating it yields CARGGYLDEQYF. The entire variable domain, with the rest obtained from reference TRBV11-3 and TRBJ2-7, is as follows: EAGVVQSPRYKIIEKKQPVAFWCNPISGHNTLYWYLQNLGQGPELLIRYENEEAVDDSQLPKDRFSAERLKGVDSTLKIQPAELGDSAVYLCARGGYLDEQYFGPGTRLTVT.